Given below is one T cell receptor (beta chain) in context. Its antigen is still unknown. A multiplex PCR was run with 60 Vbeta primers and 13 Jbeta primers. TCRdb's table, derived via immunoSEQ multiplex PCR, lists solely in-frame clones and lacks some. The sample lists about 200,000 clones, 79% occurring once. V lost 2 bases and J lost 8, with 18 bases in between. CDR3 length: 15 amino acids. CDR1 and CDR2 from the germline V gene are SGHRS and YFSETQ. These data originate in a study of cytomegalovirus exposure and HLA in healthy donors. Findings and caveats of the study: A prior analysis recorded that most TCR beta V segments were productive about 87% or about 30% of the time. Another analysis was done later, and it associated 15,000 to 20,000 TCR beta sequences with HLA alleles at 0.05 false discovery rate. Later work found that TCR association rates differed between HLA loci; DRB1 had the most and HLA-C the fewest. Based on reports, TCR beta sequences accurately predicted HLA-A and HLA-B alleles for most subjects.

The sample was PBMCs. The receptor comes from a woman between 50 and 59 years old in good health and CMV-seronegative. V gene TRBV5-1 combines with J gene TRBJ2-3, with a weak D call TRBD1 (5 bases). The CDR3 loop is CASSFGRQTVATQYF. The CDR3 DNA sequence: TGCGCCAGCAGCTTTGGACGACAGACAGTAGCTACGCAGTATTTT.